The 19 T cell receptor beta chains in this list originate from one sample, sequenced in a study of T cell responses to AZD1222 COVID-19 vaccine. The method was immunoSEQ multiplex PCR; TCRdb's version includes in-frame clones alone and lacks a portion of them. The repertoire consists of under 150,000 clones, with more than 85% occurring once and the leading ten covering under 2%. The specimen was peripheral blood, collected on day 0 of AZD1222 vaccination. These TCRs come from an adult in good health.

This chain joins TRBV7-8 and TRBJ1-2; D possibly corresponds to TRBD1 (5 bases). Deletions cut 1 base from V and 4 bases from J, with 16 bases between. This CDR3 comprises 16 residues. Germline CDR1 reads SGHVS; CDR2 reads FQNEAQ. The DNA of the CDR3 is TGTGCCAGCAGCTTAGTCCTTCAGGGCCTCTTCTATGGCTACACCTTC. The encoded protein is CASSLVLQGLFYGYTF.

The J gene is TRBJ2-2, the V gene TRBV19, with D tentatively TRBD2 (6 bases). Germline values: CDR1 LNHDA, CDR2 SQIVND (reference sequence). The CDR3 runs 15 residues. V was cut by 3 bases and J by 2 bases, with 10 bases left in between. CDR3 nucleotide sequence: TGTGCCAGTAGTATGGGGGGATCCAACACCGGGGAGCTGTTTTTT. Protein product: CASSMGGSNTGELFF. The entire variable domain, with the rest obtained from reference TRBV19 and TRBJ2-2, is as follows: DGGITQSPKYLFRKEGQNVTLSCEQNLNHDAMYWYRQDPGQGLRLIYYSQIVNDFQKGDIAEGYSVSREKKESFPLTVTSAQKNPTAFYLCASSMGGSNTGELFFGEGSRLTVL.

CDR3 protein: CASSLNSQPWYEQYF. DNA of the CDR3: TGTGCCAGCAGCTTAAACTCCCAGCCTTGGTACGAGCAGTACTTC. The chain combines TRBV7-2 with TRBJ2-7; D is unclear. V shed 2 bases and J shed 4 bases, with 15 bases lying between them. The CDR3 sequence is 15 residues long. Germline loops: CDR1 SGHTA, CDR2 FQGNSA.

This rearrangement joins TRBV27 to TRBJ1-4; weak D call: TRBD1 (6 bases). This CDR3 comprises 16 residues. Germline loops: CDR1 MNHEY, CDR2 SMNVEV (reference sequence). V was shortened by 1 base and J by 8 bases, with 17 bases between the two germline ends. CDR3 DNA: TGTGCCAGCAGTTTATTCCTCTCAGGGGCCGGGGAAAAACTGTTTTTT. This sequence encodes CASSLFLSGAGEKLFF.

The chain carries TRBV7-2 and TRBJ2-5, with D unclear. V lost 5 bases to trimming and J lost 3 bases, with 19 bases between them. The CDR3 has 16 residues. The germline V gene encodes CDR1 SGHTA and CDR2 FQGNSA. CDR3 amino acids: CASSLVATRGEETQYF. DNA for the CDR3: TGTGCCAGCAGCCTGGTGGCGACCCGTGGAGAAGAGACCCAGTACTTC.

CDR3 sequence (DNA): TGTGCCAGCTCGTCATCTGCAGGCTACACCTTC. It is translated as CASSSSAGYTF. The rearrangement joins TRBV18 to TRBJ1-2; D not certain. Per the germline V gene, CDR1 is KGHSH and CDR2 is LQKENI. This CDR3 contains 11 residues. V lost 6 bases, J lost 8 bases, and 10 bases lay in between. Full variable domain (rest looked up from reference TRBV18 and TRBJ1-2): NAGVMQNPRHLVRRRGQEARLRCSPMKGHSHVYWYRQLPEEGLKFMVYLQKENIIDESGMPKERFSAEFPKEGPSILRIQQVVRGDSAAYFCASSSSAGYTFGSGTRLTVV.

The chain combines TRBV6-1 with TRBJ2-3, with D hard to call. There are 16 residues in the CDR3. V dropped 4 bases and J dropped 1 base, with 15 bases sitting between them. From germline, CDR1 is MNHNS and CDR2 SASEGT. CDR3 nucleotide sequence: TGTGCCAGCAGTGTCCACATGGCTGCAGGCACAGATACGCAGTATTTT. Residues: CASSVHMAAGTDTQYF.

This CDR3 is CASSEILAPQETQYF. Written as DNA, the CDR3 is TGTGCCAGCAGTGAGATTCTAGCACCCCAAGAGACCCAGTACTTC. The rearrangement uses TRBV6-1 and TRBJ2-5; D might be TRBD2 (5 bases). The CDR3 extends over 15 amino acids. Per the germline V gene, CDR1 is MNHNS and CDR2 is SASEGT. Trimming pared 3 bases from V and 1 base from J, leaving 12 bases between.

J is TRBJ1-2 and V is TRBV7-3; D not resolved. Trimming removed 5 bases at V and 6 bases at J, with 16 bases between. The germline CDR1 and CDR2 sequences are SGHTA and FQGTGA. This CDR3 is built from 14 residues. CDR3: CASSPASGWDGYTF. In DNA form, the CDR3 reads TGTGCCAGCAGCCCGGCGTCGGGGTGGGATGGCTACACCTTC.

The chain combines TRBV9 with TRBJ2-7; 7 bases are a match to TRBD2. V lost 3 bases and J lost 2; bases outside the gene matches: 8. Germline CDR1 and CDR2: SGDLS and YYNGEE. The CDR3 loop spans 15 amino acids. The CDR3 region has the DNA TGTGCCAGCAGCGCCGCCGGGGGAGGGACCTACGAGCAGTACTTC. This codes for CASSAAGGGTYEQYF. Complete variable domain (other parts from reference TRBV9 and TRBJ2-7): DSGVTQTPKHLITATGQRVTLRCSPRSGDLSVYWYQQSLDQGLQFLIQYYNGEERAKGNILERFSAQQFPDLHSELNLSSLELGDSALYFCASSAAGGGTYEQYFGPGTRLTVT.

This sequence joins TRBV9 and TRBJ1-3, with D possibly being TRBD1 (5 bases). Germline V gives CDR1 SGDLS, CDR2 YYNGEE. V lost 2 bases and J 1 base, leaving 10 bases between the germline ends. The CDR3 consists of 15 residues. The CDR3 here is CASSVPRGSGNTIYF. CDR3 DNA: TGTGCCAGCAGCGTCCCCCGGGGGTCTGGAAACACCATATATTTT.

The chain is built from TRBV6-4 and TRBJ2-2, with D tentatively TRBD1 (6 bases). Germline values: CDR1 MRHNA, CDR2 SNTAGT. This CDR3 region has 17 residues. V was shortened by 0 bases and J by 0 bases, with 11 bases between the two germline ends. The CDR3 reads CASSDSPGGPNTGELFF. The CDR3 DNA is TGTGCCAGCAGTGACTCCCCTGGGGGCCCGAACACCGGGGAGCTGTTTTTT.

DNA of the CDR3: TGTGCCAGCAGTCCGCGGACAGGGAGGGGTACTGAAGCTTTCTTT. Encoded protein: CASSPRTGRGTEAFF. This chain connects TRBV27 to TRBJ1-1; 8 bases align to TRBD1. V gave up 5 bases and J gave up 5 bases; unmatched junction bases: 10. This CDR3 contains 15 residues. Germline V gene sequence: CDR1 MNHEY, CDR2 SMNVEV (reference sequence).

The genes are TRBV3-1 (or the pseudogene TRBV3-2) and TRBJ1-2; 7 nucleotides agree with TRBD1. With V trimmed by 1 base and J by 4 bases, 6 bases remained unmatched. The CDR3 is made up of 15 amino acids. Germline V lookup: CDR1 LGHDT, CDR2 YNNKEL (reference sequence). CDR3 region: CASSQGGQVTYGYTF. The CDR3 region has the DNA TGTGCCAGCAGCCAAGGAGGACAGGTTACCTATGGCTACACCTTC.

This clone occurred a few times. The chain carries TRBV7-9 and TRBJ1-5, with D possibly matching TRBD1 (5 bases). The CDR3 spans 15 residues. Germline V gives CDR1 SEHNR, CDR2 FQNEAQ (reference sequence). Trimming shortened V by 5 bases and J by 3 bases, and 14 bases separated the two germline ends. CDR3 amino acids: CASSPGGAYNQPQHF. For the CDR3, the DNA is TGTGCCAGCAGCCCTGGAGGGGCTTACAATCAGCCCCAGCATTTT.

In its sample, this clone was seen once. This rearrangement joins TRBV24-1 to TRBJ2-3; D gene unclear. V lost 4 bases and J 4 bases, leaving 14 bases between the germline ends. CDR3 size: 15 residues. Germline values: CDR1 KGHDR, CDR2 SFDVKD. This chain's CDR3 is CATSDGPASSDTQYF. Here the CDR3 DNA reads TGTGCCACCAGTGACGGGCCCGCTTCTTCAGATACGCAGTATTTT.

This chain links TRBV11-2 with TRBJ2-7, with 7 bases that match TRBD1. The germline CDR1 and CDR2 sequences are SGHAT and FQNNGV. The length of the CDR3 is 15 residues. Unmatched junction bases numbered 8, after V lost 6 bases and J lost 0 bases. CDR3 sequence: CASSPRTGYSYEQYF. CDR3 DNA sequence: TGTGCCAGCAGTCCAAGGACAGGCTACTCCTACGAGCAGTACTTC.

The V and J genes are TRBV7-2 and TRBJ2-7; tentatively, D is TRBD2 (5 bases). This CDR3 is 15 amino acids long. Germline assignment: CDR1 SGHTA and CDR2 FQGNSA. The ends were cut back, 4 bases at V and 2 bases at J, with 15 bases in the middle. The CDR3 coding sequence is TGTGCCAGCAGCTCCCGGGATTCGAGCCCCTACGAGCAGTACTTC. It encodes CASSSRDSSPYEQYF.

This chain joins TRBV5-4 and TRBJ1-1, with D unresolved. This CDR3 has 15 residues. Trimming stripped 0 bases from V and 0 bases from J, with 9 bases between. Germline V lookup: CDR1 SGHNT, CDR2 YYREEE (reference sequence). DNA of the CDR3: TGTGCCAGCAGCTTGGCCCCTGCTCTGAACACTGAAGCTTTCTTT. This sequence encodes CASSLAPALNTEAFF.